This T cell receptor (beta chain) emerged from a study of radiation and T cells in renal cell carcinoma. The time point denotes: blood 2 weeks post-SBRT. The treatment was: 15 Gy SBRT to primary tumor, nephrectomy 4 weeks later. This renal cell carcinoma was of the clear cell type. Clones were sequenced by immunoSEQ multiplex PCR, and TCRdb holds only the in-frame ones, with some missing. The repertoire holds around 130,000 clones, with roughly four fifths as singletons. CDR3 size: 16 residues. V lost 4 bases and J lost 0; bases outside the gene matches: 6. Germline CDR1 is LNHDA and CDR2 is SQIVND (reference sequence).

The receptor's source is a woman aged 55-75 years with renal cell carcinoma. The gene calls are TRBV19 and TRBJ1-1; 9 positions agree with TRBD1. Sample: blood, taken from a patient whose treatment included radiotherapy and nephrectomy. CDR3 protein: CASSSQTGGLNTEAFF. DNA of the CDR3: TGTGCCAGTAGTAGCCAGACAGGGGGACTGAACACTGAAGCTTTCTTT.